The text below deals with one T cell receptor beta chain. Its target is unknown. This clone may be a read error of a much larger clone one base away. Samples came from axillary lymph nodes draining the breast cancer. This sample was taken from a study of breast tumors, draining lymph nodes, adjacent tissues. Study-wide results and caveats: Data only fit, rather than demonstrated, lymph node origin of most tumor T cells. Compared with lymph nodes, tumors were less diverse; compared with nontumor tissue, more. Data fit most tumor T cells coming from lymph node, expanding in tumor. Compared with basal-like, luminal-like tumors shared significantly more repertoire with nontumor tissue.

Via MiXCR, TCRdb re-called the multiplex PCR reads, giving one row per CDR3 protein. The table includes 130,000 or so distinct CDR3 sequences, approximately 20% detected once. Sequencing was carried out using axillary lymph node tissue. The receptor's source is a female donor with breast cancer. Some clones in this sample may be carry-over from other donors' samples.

CDR3 region: CASSSEGTQPQHF. CDR3 nucleotide sequence: TGTGCCAGCAGTTCGGAGGGGACTCAGCCCCAGCATTTT. The rearrangement links TRBV6-5 to TRBJ1-5; D may be TRBD1 (5 bases). The CDR3 totals 13 residues. The V gene's germline CDR1 is MNHEY and CDR2 SVGAGI. V lost 4 bases and J lost 6, with 10 bases in between.